The rows below give T cell receptor beta chains drawn from one sample of a study of CD8 T cells in Susac syndrome. TCRdb re-derived calls from the immunoSEQ multiplex PCR reads in MiXCR, one entry per CDR3 protein. Of about 210,000 distinct CDR3 sequences in the sample, around 96% were seen once. Sequencing used CD4+ T cells from PBMCs. Receptor source: a human donor with multiple sclerosis. The CDR3 runs from the conserved cysteine through the conserved F or W. D genes are given only for firm matches. Only part of the rows carry a size: once, few, many, or a class if the clone is expanded.

D,J,V,size,CDR3,DNA
TRBD2,TRBJ2-1,TRBV20-1,NA,CSALVAGGNEQFF,TGCAGTGCTCTCGTAGCGGGGGGGAATGAGCAGTTCTTC
TRBD2,TRBJ2-7,TRBV20-1,NA,CSACGLAGKNYEQYF,TGCAGTGCATGCGGACTAGCGGGAAAAAACTACGAGCAGTACTTC
NA,TRBJ1-1,TRBV29-1,NA,CSARQGGNTEAFF,TGCAGCGCCCGCCAAGGGGGGAACACTGAAGCTTTCTTT
TRBD1,TRBJ2-5,TRBV4-1,NA,CASSQAGTGQVETQYF,TGCGCCAGCAGCCAAGCGGGGACAGGGCAGGTGGAGACCCAGTACTTC
TRBD2,TRBJ2-3,TRBV20-1,NA,CSARDTLAGWADTQYF,TGCAGTGCTAGAGATACACTAGCGGGGTGGGCAGATACGCAGTATTTT
NA,TRBJ2-6,TRBV9,NA,CASSVGGLGANVLTF,TGTGCCAGCAGCGTAGGGGGGCTTGGGGCCAACGTCCTGACTTTC
NA,TRBJ1-2,TRBV7-2,NA,CASSRANGNYGYTF,TGTGCCAGCAGCCGAGCGAACGGAAACTATGGCTACACCTTC
NA,TRBJ1-1,TRBV6-2/TRBV6-3,NA,CASSRRTPEEAFF,TGTGCCAGCAGCCGACGGACGCCCGAAGAAGCTTTCTTT
NA,TRBJ1-1,TRBV27,NA,CASSFGGVDTEAFF,TGTGCCAGCAGTTTCGGAGGGGTGGATACTGAAGCTTTCTTT
NA,TRBJ2-7,TRBV27,NA,CASSSSPGAGYSYEQYF,TGTGCCAGCAGTTCATCTCCGGGAGCGGGCTACTCCTACGAGCAGTACTTC
NA,TRBJ2-5,TRBV5-1,NA,CASSPLSGLGQETQYF,TGCGCCAGCAGCCCGCTGTCGGGACTTGGACAAGAGACCCAGTACTTC
TRBD2,TRBJ2-7,TRBV3-1,NA,CASSQGLAEMSSYEQYF,TGTGCCAGCAGCCAAGGCCTAGCGGAGATGAGCTCCTACGAGCAGTACTTC
NA,TRBJ2-7,TRBV18,NA,CASSPPHTYEQYF,TGTGCCAGCTCACCACCGCATACCTACGAGCAGTACTTC
TRBD1,TRBJ1-6,TRBV3-1,NA,CASSPRTGAATLHF,TGTGCCAGCAGCCCCAGGACAGGCGCCGCTACCCTCCACTTT
TRBD1,TRBJ2-7,TRBV9,NA,CASSVEGQPTYEQYF,TGTGCCAGCAGCGTCGAGGGACAGCCAACCTACGAGCAGTACTTC
NA,TRBJ2-2,TRBV28,NA,CASSSIALQNTGELFF,TGTGCCAGCAGTTCTATAGCCTTACAGAACACCGGGGAGCTGTTTTTT
NA,TRBJ1-1,TRBV12-3/TRBV12-4,NA,CASSLGLGPNTEAFF,TGTGCCAGCAGTTTAGGTTTAGGCCCGAACACTGAAGCTTTCTTT
NA,TRBJ2-1,TRBV25-1,NA,CASSKEEEPYNEQFF,TGTGCCAGCAGTAAAGAGGAGGAACCCTACAATGAGCAGTTCTTC
TRBD2,TRBJ2-3,TRBV20-1,NA,CSARRLAGPTDTQYF,TGCAGTGCTAGGAGACTAGCGGGGCCCACAGATACGCAGTATTTT
NA,TRBJ2-1,TRBV7-3,NA,CASSSVRGRNEQFF,TGTGCCAGCAGCTCTGTCAGGGGGAGGAATGAGCAGTTCTTC
TRBD1,TRBJ1-2,TRBV3-1,NA,CASSQGTGGAFDPGYTF,TGTGCCAGCAGCCAAGGGACAGGGGGCGCCTTTGATCCTGGCTACACCTTC
NA,TRBJ2-3,TRBV28,NA,CASSPLYGSGAQYF,TGTGCCAGCAGTCCTCTATACGGCTCGGGGGCGCAGTATTTT
TRBD1,TRBJ1-2,TRBV27,NA,CASRQGAHGYTF,TGTGCCAGCAGGCAGGGGGCGCATGGCTACACCTTC
NA,TRBJ1-6,TRBV10-3,NA,CAISGGNSPLHF,TGTGCCATCAGTGGAGGCAATTCACCCCTCCACTTT
TRBD1,TRBJ1-3,TRBV29-1,NA,CSVDQTGVGNTIYF,TGCAGCGTTGACCAGACAGGGGTCGGAAACACCATATATTTT
TRBD1,TRBJ2-5,TRBV27,NA,CASRAGGRAWETQYF,TGTGCCAGCAGGGCAGGGGGCAGGGCGTGGGAGACCCAGTACTTC
NA,TRBJ2-4,TRBV20-1,NA,CSAQKSGKNIQYF,TGCAGTGCTCAGAAATCAGGCAAAAACATTCAGTACTTC
NA,TRBJ1-1,TRBV15,NA,CATSRDHADEAFF,TGTGCCACCAGCAGAGATCACGCAGATGAAGCTTTCTTT
NA,TRBJ1-1,TRBV7-9,once,CASSLGRRGRFGVTEAFF,TGTGCCAGCAGCTTAGGACGTCGGGGGCGCTTCGGGGTCACTGAAGCTTTCTTT
NA,TRBJ1-5,TRBV6-1,NA,CASRPGGNQPQHF,TGTGCCAGCAGACCGGGGGGAAATCAGCCCCAGCATTTT
NA,TRBJ2-7,TRBV30,NA,CAWSVQVWLACEQYF,TGTGCCTGGAGTGTACAGGTTTGGCTAGCGTGCGAGCAGTACTTC
NA,TRBJ2-5,TRBV7-2,NA,CASSPRRQETQYF,TGTGCCAGCAGCCCCCGGCGGCAAGAGACCCAGTACTTC
TRBD2,TRBJ2-3,TRBV28,NA,CASSPSGSRTDTQYF,TGTGCCAGCAGTCCTAGCGGGAGTCGCACAGATACGCAGTATTTT
NA,TRBJ2-7,TRBV30,NA,CAWSVLVGYEQYF,TGTGCCTGGAGTGTACTGGTTGGTTACGAGCAGTACTTC
TRBD2,TRBJ2-7,TRBV6-2/TRBV6-3,NA,CASTVAGVPYEQYF,TGTGCCAGCACAGTAGCGGGAGTTCCCTACGAGCAGTACTTC
NA,TRBJ2-6,TRBV5-1,NA,CASGPVGAGANVLTF,TGCGCCAGCGGGCCTGTGGGGGCCGGGGCCAACGTCCTGACTTTC
NA,TRBJ1-2,TRBV25-1,NA,CASSVGQGYTF,TGTGCCAGCAGTGTCGGACAGGGCTACACCTTC
NA,TRBJ2-7,TRBV15,few,CATSRAGQGYEQYF,TGTGCCACCAGCAGAGCTGGGCAGGGCTACGAGCAGTACTTC
NA,TRBJ1-2,TRBV2,NA,CASSVAGHGYTF,TGTGCCAGCAGTGTAGCCGGACACGGCTACACCTTC
TRBD1,TRBJ2-3,TRBV15,NA,CAVGQEDLDTQYF,TGTGCCGTCGGACAGGAAGATTTAGATACGCAGTATTTT
NA,TRBJ2-1,TRBV29-1,once,CSVELANEQFF,TGCAGCGTTGAACTAGCGAATGAGCAGTTCTTC
NA,TRBJ1-2,TRBV3-1,NA,CASSQDLGTPPRDYGYTF,TGTGCCAGCAGCCAAGACCTCGGGACGCCTCCTAGGGACTATGGCTACACCTTC
TRBD2,TRBJ2-1,TRBV9,once,CASSVGWAGGPHEQFF,TGTGCCAGCAGCGTAGGCTGGGCGGGGGGGCCCCATGAGCAGTTCTTC
NA,TRBJ2-5,TRBV16,NA,CASKRGGGPQETQYF,TGTGCCAGCAAAAGAGGGGGAGGCCCGCAAGAGACCCAGTACTTC
TRBD2,TRBJ2-1,TRBV20-1,NA,CSASSRRREREQFF,TGCAGTGCTAGCTCTAGAAGGCGGGAGAGGGAGCAGTTCTTC
NA,TRBJ2-1,TRBV20-1,NA,CSARDGTSPYNEQFF,TGCAGTGCTAGAGATGGGACTTCCCCCTACAATGAGCAGTTCTTC
TRBD2,TRBJ2-1,TRBV30,NA,CGALAGNNEQFF,TGTGGGGCTCTAGCGGGTAACAATGAGCAGTTCTTC
TRBD1,TRBJ2-7,TRBV20-1,NA,CSAVQLLGQGRKGEQYF,TGCAGTGCTGTCCAGCTACTGGGACAGGGTAGGAAGGGCGAGCAGTACTTC
NA,TRBJ2-2,TRBV30,NA,CASRGFGELFF,TGTGCCTCCCGGGGGTTCGGGGAGCTGTTTTTT
NA,TRBJ1-3,TRBV12-3/TRBV12-4,NA,CASSFGNTIYF,TGTGCCAGCAGTTTTGGAAACACCATATATTTT